A single sample gave rise to the 8 T cell receptor beta chains below, sequenced in a study of shared clonotypes between healthy human individuals. Profiling relied on immunoSEQ multiplex PCR, and the TCRdb table lists in-frame clones only, not all of them. The data show about 690,000 clones, 80% to 95% seen once. The sequenced sample was memory CD8+ T cells from PBMCs. Subset here: CD45RO+ cells pooled with CCR7-negative TemRA cells. The receptors here all came from a man in his late teens or twenties in good health. Some clones in this sample may be carry-over from other donors' samples.

The chain links TRBV9 to TRBJ2-1, with 7 positions matching TRBD1. V gave up 3 bases and J gave up 10 bases; unmatched junction bases: 7. This CDR3 comprises 13 residues. Germline CDR1 reads SGDLS; CDR2 reads YYNGEE. DNA for the CDR3: TGTGCCAGCAGCGCCGACAGGGCAGAGGAGCAGTTCTTC. Translation: CASSADRAEEQFF.

The chain joins TRBV5-8 to TRBJ2-7; 8 bases fit TRBD1. J was trimmed by 2 bases and V by 2 bases; bases with no gene match: 9. The CDR3 spans 16 residues. The germline V gene encodes CDR1 SGHTS and CDR2 YDEGEE. Here the CDR3 DNA reads TGTGCCAGCAGCTTATATCGGACAGGGATCACCTACGAGCAGTACTTC. Its translation is CASSLYRTGITYEQYF.

The V and J genes are TRBV4-1 and TRBJ1-2; D gene ambiguous. The CDR3 consists of 16 residues. Germline values: CDR1 MGHRA, CDR2 YSYEKL. The V and J ends lost 2 bases and 6 bases respectively, with 19 bases between them. The CDR3 protein is CASSQSRRLTQDGYTF. DNA for the CDR3: TGCGCCAGCAGCCAATCCCGAAGACTGACCCAGGATGGCTACACCTTC.

The rearrangement uses TRBV6-4 and TRBJ2-1; D is uncertain. The CDR3 is 14 amino acids. V lost 0 bases, J lost 9 bases, and 12 bases lay in between. Germline-derived CDR1 and CDR2 are MRHNA and SNTAGT. The CDR3 reads CASSDSRSRGEQFF. CDR3 coding DNA: TGTGCCAGCAGTGACTCGAGATCGCGTGGTGAGCAGTTCTTC.

This clone was counted once. The gene calls are TRBV5-1 and TRBJ2-6; TRBD1 might be the D (5 bases). The V gene lost 4 bases and the J gene lost 1 base, with 12 bases spanning the gap. This CDR3 spans 16 amino acids. Germline V gene data show CDR1 as SGHRS and CDR2 as YFSETQ. The CDR3 nucleotides read TGCGCCAGCAGCCAGGGTGGCTATTCTGGGGCCAACGTCCTGACTTTC. Its protein is CASSQGGYSGANVLTF.

J is TRBJ2-3 and V is TRBV29-1, with TRBD2 identical over 11 bases. The CDR3 is 16 amino acids. Germline V gene sequence: CDR1 SQVTM, CDR2 ANQGSEA. The V segment lost 2 bases and the J segment 4 bases; nucleotides outside the gene matches: 8. CDR3 nucleotides: TGCAGCGTTGAAATGGATAGCGGGAGGGCCGCAGATACGCAGTATTTT. This sequence encodes CSVEMDSGRAADTQYF.

V and J are TRBV27 and TRBJ1-4, with D tentatively TRBD1 (5 bases). V lost 6 bases, J lost 0 bases, and 11 bases lay in between. The CDR3 loop spans 15 amino acids. The germline CDR1 and CDR2 sequences are MNHEY and SMNVEV (reference sequence). In DNA, the CDR3 is TGTGCCAGCAGCCCGAGACAGCCAACTAATGAAAAACTGTTTTTT. Encoded protein: CASSPRQPTNEKLFF.

The rearrangement links TRBV27 to TRBJ1-2, with 9 bases fitting TRBD1. This CDR3 has 17 amino acids. Per the germline V gene, CDR1 is MNHEY and CDR2 is SMNVEV (reference sequence). Losses at the gene ends were 3 bases for V and 3 bases for J; bases not matched to a gene: 11. The CDR3 bases are TGTGCCAGCAGTTTCCTACACGGACAGGGGCCTCACTATGGCTACACCTTC. Translation gives CASSFLHGQGPHYGYTF.